A single sample is the source of the 21 T cell receptor beta chains below, sequenced in a study of blood T cell repertoires in COVID-19. Using immunoSEQ multiplex PCR, the repertoire was profiled, and TCRdb retains in-frame clones only, with some absent. The sample lists a few hundred thousand clones, roughly 87% occurring once. Material for sequencing was PBMCs or T cells enriched from blood (not recorded which). Receptor source: a woman aged 25 to 39 who had recovered from COVID-19.

This sequence joins TRBV9 and TRBJ1-1; 8 bases are a match to TRBD1. The CDR3 consists of 14 residues. V lost 6 bases and J lost 4; bases outside the gene matches: 8. CDR1 SGDLS and CDR2 YYNGEE come from the germline V gene. This chain's CDR3 is CASNAGGGSTEAFF. As DNA, the CDR3 is TGTGCCAGCAATGCAGGGGGCGGGAGCACTGAAGCTTTCTTT.

V usage is TRBV6-5 and J usage is TRBJ1-4; D is ambiguous. The length of the CDR3 is 15 residues. The germline V gene has CDR1 MNHEY and CDR2 SVGAGI. V was shortened by 2 bases and J by 8 bases, with 15 bases between the two germline ends. DNA of the CDR3: TGTGCCAGCAGTTACCGAGGAGGGCTTGGGGAAAAACTGTTTTTT. Its protein product is CASSYRGGLGEKLFF.

V gene TRBV9 combines with J gene TRBJ2-5, with TRBD2 matching over 10 bases. The CDR3 is 16 residues long. Unmatched junction bases numbered 11, after V lost 4 bases and J lost 5 bases. Germline CDR1 SGDLS, CDR2 YYNGEE. The CDR3 DNA follows: TGTGCCAGCAGCTCTATTCAGCGGGGGGGCCGGGAGACCCAGTACTTC. Its protein product is CASSSIQRGGRETQYF. The variable domain in full, completed from reference TRBV9 and TRBJ2-5, reads DSGVTQTPKHLITATGQRVTLRCSPRSGDLSVYWYQQSLDQGLQFLIQYYNGEERAKGNILERFSAQQFPDLHSELNLSSLELGDSALYFCASSSIQRGGRETQYFGPGTRLLVL.

The chain has TRBV2 and TRBJ2-2; a possible D gene is TRBD1 (5 bases). Trimming took off 9 bases at V and 2 bases at J, with 13 bases between the two ends. The CDR3 length is 14 residues. In germline, CDR1 is SNHLY, CDR2 FYNNEI. The CDR3 sequence: CASQGYRNTGELFF. The CDR3 coding sequence is TGTGCCAGTCAGGGTTATCGCAACACCGGGGAGCTGTTTTTT.

The gene calls are TRBV14 and TRBJ2-2; weak D call: TRBD1 (5 bases). V was shortened by 3 bases and J by 2 bases, with 10 bases between the two germline ends. In germline, CDR1 is SGHDN, CDR2 FVKESK. The CDR3 runs 15 residues. CDR3 in DNA: TGTGCCAGCAGCCACCTGGGGCTCAACACCGGGGAGCTGTTTTTT. This encodes CASSHLGLNTGELFF. Filled out from reference TRBV14 and TRBJ2-2, the complete variable domain reads EAGVTQFPSHSVIEKGQTVTLRCDPISGHDNLYWYRRVMGKEIKFLLHFVKESKQDESGMPNNRFLAERTGGTYSTLKVQPAELEDSGVYFCASSHLGLNTGELFFGEGSRLTVL.

CDR3 region: CASSSTFGGRDTQYF. The CDR3 DNA is TGTGCCAGCAGTTCGACCTTCGGGGGGCGAGATACGCAGTATTTT. V and J are TRBV27 and TRBJ2-3; D is possibly TRBD2 (7 bases). Trimming removed 4 bases at V and 5 bases at J, with 16 bases between. Germline CDR1 MNHEY, CDR2 SMNVEV (reference sequence). The CDR3 is 15 amino acids.

The rearrangement joins TRBV18 to TRBJ1-2, with 7 bases fitting TRBD1. The V segment lost 4 bases and the J segment 8 bases; nucleotides outside the gene matches: 7. The length of the CDR3 is 13 residues. Germline V gene lookup returns CDR1 KGHSH and CDR2 LQKENI. The CDR3 sequence is CASSLTGLGGYTF. The CDR3 region has the DNA TGTGCCAGCTCACTGACAGGGCTTGGGGGCTACACCTTC.

The chain links TRBV7-8 to TRBJ2-1, with TRBD1 identical over 8 bases. This CDR3 contains 15 residues. Germline V lookup: CDR1 SGHVS, CDR2 FQNEAQ. Trimming cost V 1 base and J 7 bases; bases outside gene matches: 6. CDR3 nucleotides: TGTGCCAGCAGCTTAGGCCAGGGGGCGGAGAATGAGCAGTTCTTC. It encodes CASSLGQGAENEQFF. The entire variable domain, with the rest obtained from reference TRBV7-8 and TRBJ2-1, is as follows: GAGVSQSPRYKVAKRGQDVALRCDPISGHVSLFWYQQALGQGPEFLTYFQNEAQLDKSGLPSDRFFAERPEGSVSTLKIQRTQQEDSAVYLCASSLGQGAENEQFFGPGTRLTVL.

This clone was seen once. The chain uses TRBV18 and TRBJ1-5, with TRBD1 matching 9 bases. CDR1 and CDR2 (germline): KGHSH, LQKENI. The CDR3 is made up of 14 amino acids. Trimming took 6 bases from V and 9 from J; bases not matched to a gene: 9. CDR3 in DNA: TGTGCCAGCTCCCCGAGGACAGGGGTCGGGCCCCAGCATTTT. This translates into CASSPRTGVGPQHF.

This chain links TRBV19 with TRBJ2-2, with D tentatively TRBD1 (5 bases). Trimming left V 6 bases short and J 1 base short, with 9 bases between. The CDR3 length is 14 residues. Germline V gene lookup returns CDR1 LNHDA and CDR2 SQIVND (reference sequence). CDR3 region: CASRSQGNTGELFF. The CDR3 DNA is TGTGCCAGTAGATCTCAGGGGAACACCGGGGAGCTGTTTTTT.

The genes are TRBV7-9 and TRBJ1-3; TRBD1 aligns across 7 bases. V lost 4 bases to trimming and J lost 4 bases; unmatched junction nucleotides: 7. Per germline, CDR1 SEHNR and CDR2 FQNEAQ (reference sequence). CDR3 length: 15 residues. As DNA, the CDR3 is TGTGCCAGCAGCTGGATAGGGGGCTCCGGAAACACCATATATTTT. It specifies CASSWIGGSGNTIYF.

The chain has TRBV9 and TRBJ1-4; D gene uncertain. The CDR3 totals 14 residues. CDR1 SGDLS and CDR2 YYNGEE come from the germline V gene. V dropped 0 bases and J dropped 0 bases, with 3 bases sitting between them. The chain's CDR3 is CASSVDTTNEKLFF. CDR3 sequence (DNA): TGTGCCAGCAGCGTAGACACAACTAATGAAAAACTGTTTTTT. The full variable domain, with the rest looked up from reference TRBV9 and TRBJ1-4, is DSGVTQTPKHLITATGQRVTLRCSPRSGDLSVYWYQQSLDQGLQFLIQYYNGEERAKGNILERFSAQQFPDLHSELNLSSLELGDSALYFCASSVDTTNEKLFFGSGTQLSVL.

The chain uses TRBV25-1 and TRBJ1-6, with D perhaps TRBD1 (6 bases). The CDR3 length is 13 residues. Looked up from germline, CDR1 is MGHDK and CDR2 is SYGVNS. V was trimmed by 5 bases and J by 10 bases, leaving 12 bases between them. Here the CDR3 DNA reads TGTGCCAGCAGTCGGTCAGACAGGTCACCCCTCCACTTT. This encodes CASSRSDRSPLHF.

The V gene is TRBV3-1 (or the pseudogene TRBV3-2), the J gene TRBJ2-3, with 7 bases fitting TRBD1. The CDR3 totals 15 residues. Germline V lookup: CDR1 LGHDT, CDR2 YNNKEL (reference sequence). With V trimmed by 0 bases and J by 4 bases, 4 bases remained unmatched. CDR3 bases: TGTGCCAGCAGCCAAGAGACAGGGCGGGCAGATACGCAGTATTTT. This gives the protein CASSQETGRADTQYF.

The chain combines TRBV3-1 (or the pseudogene TRBV3-2) with TRBJ2-1; 8 positions agree with TRBD2. The ends lost 4 bases at V and 0 bases at J; junction bases unmatched: 5. CDR3 length: 16 amino acids. From germline, CDR1 is LGHDT and CDR2 YNNKEL (reference sequence). CDR3 loop: CASSPGGPSSYNEQFF. The CDR3 bases are TGTGCCAGCAGCCCGGGGGGGCCCAGCTCCTACAATGAGCAGTTCTTC.

This sequence joins TRBV3-1 (or the pseudogene TRBV3-2) and TRBJ1-1; 7 bases are shared with TRBD1. The germline CDR1 and CDR2 sequences are LGHDT and YNNKEL (reference sequence). V gave up 3 bases and J gave up 8 bases; unmatched junction bases: 9. This CDR3 comprises 14 residues. CDR3 DNA sequence: TGTGCCAGCAGCCACCGGGACAGCGAGGGGGAAGCTTTCTTT. Its translation: CASSHRDSEGEAFF.

This clone was detected once. This rearrangement joins TRBV7-9 to TRBJ1-3; TRBD1 might be the D (5 bases). CDR3 length: 13 residues. In germline, CDR1 is SEHNR, CDR2 FQNEAQ (reference sequence). The germline V and J ends were trimmed by 1 base and 7 bases, with 8 bases remaining between them. The CDR3 loop is CASSLVRVNTIYF. The CDR3 region has the DNA TGTGCCAGCAGCTTAGTCAGGGTCAACACCATATATTTT. The full variable domain, with the rest looked up from reference TRBV7-9 and TRBJ1-3, is DTGVSQNPRHKITKRGQNVTFRCDPISEHNRLYWYRQTLGQGPEFLTYFQNEAQLEKSRLLSDRFSAERPKGSFSTLEIQRTEQGDSAMYLCASSLVRVNTIYFGEGSWLTVV.

This chain connects TRBV7-7 to TRBJ2-5; TRBD1 matches 7 bases. The CDR3 contains 16 residues. V was pared by 1 base and J by 3 bases, with 8 bases of the junction left unmatched. Germline lookup yields CDR1 SSHAT and CDR2 FNYEAQ (reference sequence). CDR3 coding DNA: TGTGCCAGCAGCTTAGGAGGGGCAGGGGGTGAAGAGACCCAGTACTTC. It encodes CASSLGGAGGEETQYF.

This chain connects TRBV30 to TRBJ1-2, with D perhaps TRBD1 (6 bases). The CDR3 runs 13 residues. The V gene's germline CDR1 is GTSNPN and CDR2 SVGIG (reference sequence). CDR3 in amino acids: CACGGAPLYFHTF. The CDR3 DNA reads TGTGCTTGTGGGGGGGCTCCCCTCTATTTCCACACCTTC.

The rearrangement links TRBV3-1 (or the pseudogene TRBV3-2) to TRBJ1-1, with D maybe TRBD1 (6 bases). Between the trimmed V and J ends, which lost 6 bases and 5 bases, there was a span of 16 bases. The CDR3 consists of 14 residues. Germline V CDR1 and CDR2: LGHDT, YNNKEL (reference sequence). In DNA, the CDR3 is TGTGCCAGCAGTTACGGGGGGGGCGGAACTGAAGCTTTCTTT. Translation gives CASSYGGGGTEAFF.

The chain joins TRBV27 to TRBJ1-6; possibly TRBD1 for D (6 bases). This CDR3 is 16 amino acids long. Germline V lookup: CDR1 MNHEY, CDR2 SMNVEV (reference sequence). V was cut by 2 bases and J by 13 bases, with 21 bases left in between. This CDR3 is CASSLEFRGGLLPLHF. The CDR3 nucleotides read TGTGCCAGCAGTTTAGAGTTCAGGGGCGGCCTTTTGCCCCTCCACTTT.